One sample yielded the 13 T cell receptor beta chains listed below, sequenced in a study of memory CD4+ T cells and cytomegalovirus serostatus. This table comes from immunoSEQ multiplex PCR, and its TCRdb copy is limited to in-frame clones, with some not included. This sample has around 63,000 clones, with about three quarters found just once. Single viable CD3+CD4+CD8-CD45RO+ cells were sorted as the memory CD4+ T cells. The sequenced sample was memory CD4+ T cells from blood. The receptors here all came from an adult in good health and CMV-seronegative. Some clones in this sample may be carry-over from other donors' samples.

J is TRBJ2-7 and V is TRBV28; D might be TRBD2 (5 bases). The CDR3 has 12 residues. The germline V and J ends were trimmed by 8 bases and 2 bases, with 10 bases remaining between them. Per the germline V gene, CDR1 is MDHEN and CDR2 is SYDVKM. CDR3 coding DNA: TGTGCCAGCTTGAGCGGCGCCTACGAGCAGTACTTC. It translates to CASLSGAYEQYF.

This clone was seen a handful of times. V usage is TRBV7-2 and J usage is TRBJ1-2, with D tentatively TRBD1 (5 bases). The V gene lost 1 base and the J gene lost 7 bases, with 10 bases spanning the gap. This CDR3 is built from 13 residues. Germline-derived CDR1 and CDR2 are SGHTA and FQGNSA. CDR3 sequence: CASSLGGGLGYTF. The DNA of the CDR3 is TGTGCCAGCAGCTTAGGGGGGGGACTTGGCTACACCTTC.

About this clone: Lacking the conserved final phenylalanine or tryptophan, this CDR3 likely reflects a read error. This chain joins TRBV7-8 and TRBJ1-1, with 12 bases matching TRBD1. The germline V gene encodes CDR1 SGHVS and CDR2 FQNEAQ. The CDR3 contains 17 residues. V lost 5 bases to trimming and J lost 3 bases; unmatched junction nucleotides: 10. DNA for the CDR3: TGTGCCAGCAGCGCGGGACAGGGGGCAATGGTGGACACTGAAGCTTTCTCT. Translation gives CASSAGQGAMVDTEAFS.

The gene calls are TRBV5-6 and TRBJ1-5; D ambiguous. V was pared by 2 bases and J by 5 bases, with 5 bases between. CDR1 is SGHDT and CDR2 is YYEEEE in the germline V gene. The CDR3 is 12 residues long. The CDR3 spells CASSLVDQPQHF. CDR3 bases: TGTGCCAGCAGCTTAGTCGATCAGCCCCAGCATTTT. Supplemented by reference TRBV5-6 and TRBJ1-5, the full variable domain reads DAGVTQSPTHLIKTRGQQVTLRCSPKSGHDTVSWYQQALGQGPQFIFQYYEEEERQRGNFPDRFSGHQFPNYSSELNVNALLLGDSALYLCASSLVDQPQHFGDGTRLSIL.

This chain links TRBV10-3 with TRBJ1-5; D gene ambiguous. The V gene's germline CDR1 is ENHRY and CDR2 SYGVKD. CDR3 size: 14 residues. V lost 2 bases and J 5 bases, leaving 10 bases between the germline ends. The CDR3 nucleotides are TGTGCCATCAGTGAGCAGGCCGGGGATCAGCCCCAGCATTTT. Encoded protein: CAISEQAGDQPQHF.

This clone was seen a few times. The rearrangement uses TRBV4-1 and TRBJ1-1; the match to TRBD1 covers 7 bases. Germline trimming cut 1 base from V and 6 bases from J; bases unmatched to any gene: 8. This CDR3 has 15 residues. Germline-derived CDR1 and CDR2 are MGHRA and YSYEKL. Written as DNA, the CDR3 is TGCGCCAGCAGCCAAGTTCTACAGGGGAGGGCTGAAGCTTTCTTT. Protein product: CASSQVLQGRAEAFF.

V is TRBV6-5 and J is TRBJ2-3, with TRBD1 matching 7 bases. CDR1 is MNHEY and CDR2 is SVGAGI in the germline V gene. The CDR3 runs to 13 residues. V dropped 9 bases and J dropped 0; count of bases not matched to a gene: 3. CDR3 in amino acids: CASRQGSTDTQYF. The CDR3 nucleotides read TGTGCCAGTCGACAGGGTAGCACAGATACGCAGTATTTT.

CDR3 DNA: TGTGCCAGCTCACCGGAAGGACAGTCCTACGAGCAGTACTTC. Translated, it gives CASSPEGQSYEQYF. The rearrangement joins TRBV18 to TRBJ2-7; TRBD1 might be the D (6 bases). V was cut by 3 bases and J by 1 base, with 10 bases left in between. Germline V gene data show CDR1 as KGHSH and CDR2 as LQKENI. CDR3 length: 14 amino acids.

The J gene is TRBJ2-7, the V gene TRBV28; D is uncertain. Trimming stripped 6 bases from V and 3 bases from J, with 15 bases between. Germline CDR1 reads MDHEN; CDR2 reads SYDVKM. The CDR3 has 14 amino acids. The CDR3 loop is CASSPLGSVYEQYF. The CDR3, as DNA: TGTGCCAGCAGCCCACTCGGTTCCGTCTACGAGCAGTACTTC.

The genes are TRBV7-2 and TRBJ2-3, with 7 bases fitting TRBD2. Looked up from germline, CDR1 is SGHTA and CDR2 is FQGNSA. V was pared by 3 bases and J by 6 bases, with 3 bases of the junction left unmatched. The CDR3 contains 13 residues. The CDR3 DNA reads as TGTGCCAGCAGCTTGACTAGCCTGGATACGCAGTATTTT. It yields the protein CASSLTSLDTQYF.

CDR3 amino acids: CASTGRGRPYNSPLHF. The CDR3 DNA reads TGTGCCAGCACCGGCCGGGGACGGCCGTATAATTCACCCCTCCACTTT. The chain recombines TRBV7-2 with TRBJ1-6, with a tentative D call TRBD1 (5 bases). Trimming stripped 7 bases from V and 4 bases from J, with 17 bases between. CDR3 length: 16 amino acids. Germline CDR1 and CDR2: SGHTA and FQGNSA.

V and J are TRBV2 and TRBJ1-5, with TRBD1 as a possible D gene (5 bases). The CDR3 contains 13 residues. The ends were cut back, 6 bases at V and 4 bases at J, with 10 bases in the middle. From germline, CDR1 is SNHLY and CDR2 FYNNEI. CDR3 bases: TGTGCCAGCAGAAGTACAGGTAATCAGCCCCAGCATTTT. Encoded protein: CASRSTGNQPQHF.

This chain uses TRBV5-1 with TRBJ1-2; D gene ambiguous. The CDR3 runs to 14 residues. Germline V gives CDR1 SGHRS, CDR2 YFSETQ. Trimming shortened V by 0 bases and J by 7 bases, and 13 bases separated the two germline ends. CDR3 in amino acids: CASSLAPAGGGYTF. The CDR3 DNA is TGCGCCAGCAGCTTGGCTCCGGCGGGCGGTGGCTACACCTTC.